This T cell receptor (beta chain) was obtained from a study of patients and donors after allogeneic stem cell transplantation. CDR3 length: 16 amino acids. Looked up from germline, CDR1 is SGDLS and CDR2 is YYNGEE. Germline trimming cut 3 bases from V and 0 bases from J; bases unmatched to any gene: 8. TCRdb itself ran the RT-PCR reads through MiXCR, one entry per CDR3 protein. The data hold 800,000 to 1,000,000 distinct CDR3 sequences, with 15% to 20% observed a single time. This clonotype was seen a handful of times. The chain recombines TRBV9 with TRBJ1-2; 7 positions match TRBD1. The receptor's source is a human donor who was either an allogeneic HSCT recipient or a stem cell or donor lymphocyte infusion donor (not recorded which). It is not recorded whose cells these are; they may come from a transplant donor. The specimen was blood, either unsorted or a sorted T cell fraction (not recorded which). The CDR3 region has the DNA TGTGCCAGCAGCGCGACAGGGTCGTCCACTAACTATGGCTACACCTTC. It specifies CASSATGSSTNYGYTF.